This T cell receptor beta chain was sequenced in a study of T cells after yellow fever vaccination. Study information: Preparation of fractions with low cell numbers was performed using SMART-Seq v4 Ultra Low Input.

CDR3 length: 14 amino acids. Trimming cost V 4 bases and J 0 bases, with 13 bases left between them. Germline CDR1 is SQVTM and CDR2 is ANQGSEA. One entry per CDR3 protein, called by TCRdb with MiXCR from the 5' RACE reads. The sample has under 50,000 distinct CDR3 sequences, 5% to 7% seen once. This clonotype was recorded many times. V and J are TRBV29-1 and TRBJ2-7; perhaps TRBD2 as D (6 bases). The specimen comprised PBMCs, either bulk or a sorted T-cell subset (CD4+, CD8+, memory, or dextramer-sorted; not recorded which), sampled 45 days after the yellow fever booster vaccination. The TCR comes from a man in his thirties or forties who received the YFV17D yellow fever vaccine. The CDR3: CSVGGRFSSYEQYF. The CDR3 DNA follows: TGCAGCGTTGGAGGGAGGTTCAGCTCCTACGAGCAGTACTTC.